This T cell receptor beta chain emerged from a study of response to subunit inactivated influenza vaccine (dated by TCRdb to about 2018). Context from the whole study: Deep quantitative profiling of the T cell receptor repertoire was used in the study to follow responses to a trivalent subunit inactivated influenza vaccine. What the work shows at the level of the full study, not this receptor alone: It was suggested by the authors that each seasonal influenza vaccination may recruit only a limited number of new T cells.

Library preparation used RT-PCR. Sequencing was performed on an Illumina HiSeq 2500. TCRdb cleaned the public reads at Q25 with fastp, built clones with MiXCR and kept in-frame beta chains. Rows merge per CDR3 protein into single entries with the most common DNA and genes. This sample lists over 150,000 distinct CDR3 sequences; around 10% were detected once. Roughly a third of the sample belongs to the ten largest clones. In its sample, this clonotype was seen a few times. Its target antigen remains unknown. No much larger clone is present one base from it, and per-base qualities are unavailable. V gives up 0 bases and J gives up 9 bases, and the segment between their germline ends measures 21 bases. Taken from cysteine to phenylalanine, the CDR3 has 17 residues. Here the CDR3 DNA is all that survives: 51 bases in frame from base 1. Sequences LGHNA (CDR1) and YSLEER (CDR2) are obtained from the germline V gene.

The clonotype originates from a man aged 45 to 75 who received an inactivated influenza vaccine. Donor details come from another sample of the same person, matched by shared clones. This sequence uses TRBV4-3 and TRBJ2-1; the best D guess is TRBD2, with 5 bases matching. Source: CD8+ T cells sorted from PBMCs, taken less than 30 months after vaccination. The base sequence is TGCGCCAGCAGCCAAGATCTTAGAGGGCCCAACGTCGTTGAGCAGTTCTTC. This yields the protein CASSQDLRGPNVVEQFF.